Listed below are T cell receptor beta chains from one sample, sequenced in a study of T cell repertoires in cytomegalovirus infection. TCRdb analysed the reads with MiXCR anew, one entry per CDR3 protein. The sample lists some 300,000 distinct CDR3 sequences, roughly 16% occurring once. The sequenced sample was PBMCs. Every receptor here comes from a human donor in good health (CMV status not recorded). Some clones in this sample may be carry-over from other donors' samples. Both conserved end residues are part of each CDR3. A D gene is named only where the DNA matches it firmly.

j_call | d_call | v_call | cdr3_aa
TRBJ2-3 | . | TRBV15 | CATSRDSGGRTDTQYF
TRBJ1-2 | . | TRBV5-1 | CATPTQGPTDYGYTF
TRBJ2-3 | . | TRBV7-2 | CASRFGSTDTQYF
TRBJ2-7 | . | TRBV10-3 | CAISPSRGRQVEQYF
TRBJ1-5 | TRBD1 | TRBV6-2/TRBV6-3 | CASSHGTGIRQPQHF
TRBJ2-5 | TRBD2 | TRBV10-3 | CAISDLSRGGQETQYF
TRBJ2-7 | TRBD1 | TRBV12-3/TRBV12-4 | CASSLQMGTGGRYEQYF
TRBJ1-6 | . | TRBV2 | CASRPNSYNSPLHF
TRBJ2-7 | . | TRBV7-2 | CASSPNGAHEQYF
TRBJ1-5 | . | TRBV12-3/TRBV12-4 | CASSLDANQPQHF
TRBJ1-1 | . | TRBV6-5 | CASSYQGNSNTEAFF
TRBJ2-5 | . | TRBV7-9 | CASSPLQETQYF
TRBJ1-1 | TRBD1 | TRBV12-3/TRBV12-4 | CASSFTGTGVPEAFF
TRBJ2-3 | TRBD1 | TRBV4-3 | CASSPRDRDMDTQYF
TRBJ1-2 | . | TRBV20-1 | CSARGHRQYGYTF
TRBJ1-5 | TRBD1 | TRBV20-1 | CSARQTGGFFNQPQHF
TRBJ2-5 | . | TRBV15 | CATRGGETQYF
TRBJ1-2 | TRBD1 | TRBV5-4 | CASSGTGQGIWGYTF
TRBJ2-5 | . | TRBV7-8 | CARFGGRGPQETQYF
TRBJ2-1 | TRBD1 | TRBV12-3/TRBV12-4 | CASSLDRGYLNEQFF
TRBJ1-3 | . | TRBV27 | CASSLSGGLVSGNTIYF
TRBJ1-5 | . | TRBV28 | CASSLFGFRNQPQHF
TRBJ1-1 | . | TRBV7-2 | CASSSRQGAGNTEAFF
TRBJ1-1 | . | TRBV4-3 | CASSQQGLNTEAFF
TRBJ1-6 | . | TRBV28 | CASSLPGSPLHF
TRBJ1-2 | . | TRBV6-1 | CASSYLYGYTF
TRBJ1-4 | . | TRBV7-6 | CASSSYRAGDEKLFF
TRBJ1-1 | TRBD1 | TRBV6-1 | CASSGRQGGGTEAFF
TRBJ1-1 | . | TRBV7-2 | CASRRQANTEAFF
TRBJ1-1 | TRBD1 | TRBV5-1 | CASSTGQQNTEAFF
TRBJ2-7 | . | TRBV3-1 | CASSHGADTSYEQYF
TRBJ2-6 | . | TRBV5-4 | CASSLDGFGVGANVLTF
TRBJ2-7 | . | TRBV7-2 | CASSLAAGSYEQYF
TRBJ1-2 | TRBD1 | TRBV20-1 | CSAGREVGTVNSNYGYTF
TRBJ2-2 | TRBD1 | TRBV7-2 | CASSLNTGTAITGELFF
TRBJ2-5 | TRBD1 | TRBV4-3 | CASWDRGLVETQYF
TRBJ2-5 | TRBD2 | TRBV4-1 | CASSQESGEKTQYF
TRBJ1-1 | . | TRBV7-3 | CASSAFRGTEAFF
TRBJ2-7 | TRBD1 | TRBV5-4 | CASSLAGQGEYEQYF
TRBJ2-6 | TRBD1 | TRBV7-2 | CASSWAGTDFSGANVLTF
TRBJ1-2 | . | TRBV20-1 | CSARVADRNYGYTF
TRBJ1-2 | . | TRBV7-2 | CASSLGGPTFDGYTF
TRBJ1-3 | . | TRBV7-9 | CASSYTGKHGNTIYF
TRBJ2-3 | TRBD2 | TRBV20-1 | CSAPRTRASSGTQYF
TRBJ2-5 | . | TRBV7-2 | CASSLQKGLIPETQYF
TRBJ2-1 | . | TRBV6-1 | CASTRMAGAYNEQFF
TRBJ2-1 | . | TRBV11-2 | CASSSRIGFSSYNEQFF
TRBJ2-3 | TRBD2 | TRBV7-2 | CASSLEHRASGGRDTQYF
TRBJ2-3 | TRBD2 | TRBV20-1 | CSRAGIGTDTQYF
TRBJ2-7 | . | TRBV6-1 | CASSEAGILYEQYF
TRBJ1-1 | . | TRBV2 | CASSEAGGEAFF